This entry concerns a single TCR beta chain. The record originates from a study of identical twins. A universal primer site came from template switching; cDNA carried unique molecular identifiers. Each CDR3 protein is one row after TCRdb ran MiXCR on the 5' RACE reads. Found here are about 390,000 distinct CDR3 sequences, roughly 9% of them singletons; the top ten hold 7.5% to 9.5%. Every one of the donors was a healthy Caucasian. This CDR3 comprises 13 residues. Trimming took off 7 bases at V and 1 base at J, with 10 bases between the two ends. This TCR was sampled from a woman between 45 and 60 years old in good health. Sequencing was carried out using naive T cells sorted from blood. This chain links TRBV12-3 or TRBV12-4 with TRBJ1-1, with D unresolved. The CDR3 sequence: CASTDGRNTEAFF. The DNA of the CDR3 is TGTGCCAGCACAGATGGCCGGAACACTGAAGCTTTCTTT.